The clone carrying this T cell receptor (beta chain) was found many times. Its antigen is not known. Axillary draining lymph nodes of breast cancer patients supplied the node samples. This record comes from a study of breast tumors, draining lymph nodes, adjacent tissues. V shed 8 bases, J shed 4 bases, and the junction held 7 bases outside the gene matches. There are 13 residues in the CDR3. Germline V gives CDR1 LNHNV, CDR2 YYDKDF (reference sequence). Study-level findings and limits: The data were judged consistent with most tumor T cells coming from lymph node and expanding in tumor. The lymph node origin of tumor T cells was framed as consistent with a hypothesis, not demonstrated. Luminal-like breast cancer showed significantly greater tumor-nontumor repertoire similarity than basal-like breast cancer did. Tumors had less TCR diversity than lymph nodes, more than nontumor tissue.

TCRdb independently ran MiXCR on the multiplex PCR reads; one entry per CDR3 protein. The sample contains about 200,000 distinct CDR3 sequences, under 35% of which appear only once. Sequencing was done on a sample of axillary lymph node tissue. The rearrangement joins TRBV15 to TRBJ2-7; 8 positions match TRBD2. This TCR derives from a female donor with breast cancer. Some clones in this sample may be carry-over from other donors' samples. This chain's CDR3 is CATGTRKDYEQYF. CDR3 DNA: TGTGCCACCGGGACTAGGAAAGATTACGAGCAGTACTTC.